Sequencing of this T cell receptor beta chain was carried out in a study of blood T cell repertoires in COVID-19. Study at large: COVID-19 samples collected from the United States, Italy and Spain covered acute and convalescent phases. PBMCs, B-cell-depleted T cells, or T cells provided the cDNA or gDNA that made up the material.

CDR1 is LGHNT, CDR2 FRNRAP, per germline. This CDR3 region has 13 residues. The V gene lost 6 bases and the J gene lost 2 bases, with 10 bases spanning the gap. Authors' processing steps: Amplification with reference gene primers provided the estimates of nucleated cell counts. TCRdb's copy holds only in-frame clones and misses some; the assay was immunoSEQ multiplex PCR. From that table come the V and J calls and clone size; the DNA was used to work out D and trimming. Counted here are approximately 190,000 clones, over 75% occurring once; the ten biggest clones make up around 5.9%. The chain links TRBV12-5 to TRBJ1-1; a weak D match, TRBD1 (6 bases). The TCR comes from a middle-aged woman who had recovered from COVID-19. The source material was peripheral blood. The CDR3 DNA reads TGTGCTAGTGGCTTCAGGGGTAACACTGAAGCTTTCTTT. This codes for CASGFRGNTEAFF.